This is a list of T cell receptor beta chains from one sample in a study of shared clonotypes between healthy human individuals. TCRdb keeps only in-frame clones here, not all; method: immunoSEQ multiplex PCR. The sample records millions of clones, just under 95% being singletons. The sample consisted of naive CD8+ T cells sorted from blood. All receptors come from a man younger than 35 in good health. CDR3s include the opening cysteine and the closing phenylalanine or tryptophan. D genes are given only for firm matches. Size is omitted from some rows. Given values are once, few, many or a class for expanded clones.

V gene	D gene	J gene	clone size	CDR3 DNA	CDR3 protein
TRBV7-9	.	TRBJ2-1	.	TGTGCCAGCAGCCATGAGGAGCTAAACAATGAGCAGTTCTTC	CASSHEELNNEQFF
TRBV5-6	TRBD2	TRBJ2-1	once	TGTGCCAGCAGTTATAATGTTGGGACTATTAACAATGAGCAGTTCTTC	CASSYNVGTINNEQFF
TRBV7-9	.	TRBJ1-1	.	TGTGCCAGCAGCCCAGAGGACCCGAACACTGAAGCTTTCTTT	CASSPEDPNTEAFF
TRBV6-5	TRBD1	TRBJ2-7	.	TGTGCCAGCGCTGGATCAGACAGGGCCACCTACGAGCAGTACTTC	CASAGSDRATYEQYF
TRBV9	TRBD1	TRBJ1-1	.	TGTGCCAGCAGCGTAGGGCAGGGGGCTGAAGCTTTCTTT	CASSVGQGAEAFF
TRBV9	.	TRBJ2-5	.	TGTGCCAGCAGCCGGGACTCACAAGAGACCCAGTACTTC	CASSRDSQETQYF
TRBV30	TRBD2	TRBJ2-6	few	TGTGCCTGGAGCGCAAGACTAGCGGGGGAGTCTGGGGCCAACGTCCTGACTTTC	CAWSARLAGESGANVLTF
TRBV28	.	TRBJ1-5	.	TGTGCCAGCAGTTTACCCCCCTCAGGGGACTATAGCAATCAGCCCCAGCATTTT	CASSLPPSGDYSNQPQHF
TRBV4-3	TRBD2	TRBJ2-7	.	TGCGCCAGCAGCCCTGGACTAGCCTACGAGCAGTACTTC	CASSPGLAYEQYF
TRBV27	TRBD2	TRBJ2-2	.	TGTGCCAGCAGTTTATTTAGCGGGGTCACCGGGGAGCTGTTTTTT	CASSLFSGVTGELFF
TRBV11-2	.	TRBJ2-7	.	TGTGCCAGCAGCTTAGATCGTGAGCTAAAACCCTACGAGCAGTACTTC	CASSLDRELKPYEQYF
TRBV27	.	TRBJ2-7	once	TGTGCCAGCAGTTTAGGCCATACAGTCTACGAGCAGTACTTC	CASSLGHTVYEQYF
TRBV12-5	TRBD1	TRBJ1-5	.	TGTGCTAGTGGTTTAGACGGGACAGGGGGCAATCAGCCCCAGCATTTT	CASGLDGTGGNQPQHF
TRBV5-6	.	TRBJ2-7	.	TGTGCCAGCAGCTTGGGGGCAGGGTCCTACGAGCAGTACTTC	CASSLGAGSYEQYF
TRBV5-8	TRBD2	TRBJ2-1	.	TGTGCCAGCAGCTTCCCGCGGGAGGGCCCGATCTACAATGAGCAGTTCTTC	CASSFPREGPIYNEQFF
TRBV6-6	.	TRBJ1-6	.	TGTGCCAGCAGTTACTCTGTACAAGCCGATTCACCCCTCCACTTT	CASSYSVQADSPLHF
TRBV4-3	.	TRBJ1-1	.	TGCGCCAGCAGCCAAGATGGGGCAGGGGCTTTTGGCACTGAAGCTTTCTTT	CASSQDGAGAFGTEAFF
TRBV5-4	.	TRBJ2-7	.	TGTGCCAGCAGCCGGGCGGGCAGCTTCTACGAGCAGTACTTC	CASSRAGSFYEQYF
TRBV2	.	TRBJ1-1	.	TGTGCCAGCATTCTCTGGAACACTGAAGCTTTCTTT	CASILWNTEAFF
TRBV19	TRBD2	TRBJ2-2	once	TGTGCCAGTAGTATTCAACTAGCGGGAATTAAAGGGGAGCTGTTTTTT	CASSIQLAGIKGELFF
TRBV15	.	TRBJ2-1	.	TGTGCCACCAGCAGAGGGGGGAATGAGCAGTTCTTC	CATSRGGNEQFF
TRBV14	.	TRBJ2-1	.	TGTGCCAGCAGCCAAGTAGGGGGAGGATATGAGCAGTTCTTC	CASSQVGGGYEQFF
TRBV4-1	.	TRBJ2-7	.	TGCGCCAGCAGCCAACAGGGTCGGAGCTCCTACGAGCAGTACTTC	CASSQQGRSSYEQYF
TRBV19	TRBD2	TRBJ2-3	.	TGTGCCAGTCACGGGACTAGCGGGGGGCGAGGCACAGATACGCAGTATTTT	CASHGTSGGRGTDTQYF
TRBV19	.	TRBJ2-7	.	TGTGCCAGCGGGGGTCCCGACTTTTACGAGCAGTACTTC	CASGGPDFYEQYF
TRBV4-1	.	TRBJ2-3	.	TGCGCCAGCAGCCCCCGGGACATAGAGGACACAGATACGCAGTATTTT	CASSPRDIEDTDTQYF
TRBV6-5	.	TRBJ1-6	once	TGTGCCAGCTGGGGGGGTTTCTATTCACCCCTCCACTTT	CASWGGFYSPLHF
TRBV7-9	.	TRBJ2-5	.	TGTGCCAGCAGTCCGATAATGGGGACCCAGTACTTC	CASSPIMGTQYF
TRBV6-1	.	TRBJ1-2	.	TGTGCCAGCAGTGAAGCGCCCCCCTACCGGACCTATGGCTACACCTTC	CASSEAPPYRTYGYTF